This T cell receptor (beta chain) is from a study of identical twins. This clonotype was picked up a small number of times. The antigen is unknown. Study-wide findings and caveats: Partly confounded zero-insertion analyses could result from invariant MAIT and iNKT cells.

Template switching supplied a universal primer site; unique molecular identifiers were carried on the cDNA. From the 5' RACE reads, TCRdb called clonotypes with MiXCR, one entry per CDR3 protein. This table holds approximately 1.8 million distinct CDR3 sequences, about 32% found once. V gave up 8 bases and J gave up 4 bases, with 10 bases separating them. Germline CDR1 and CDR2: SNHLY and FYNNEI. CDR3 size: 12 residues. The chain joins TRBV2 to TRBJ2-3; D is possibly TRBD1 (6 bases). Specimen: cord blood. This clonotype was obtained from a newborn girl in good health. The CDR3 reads CASGRGADTQYF. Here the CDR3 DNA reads TGTGCCAGCGGCAGGGGAGCAGATACGCAGTATTTT. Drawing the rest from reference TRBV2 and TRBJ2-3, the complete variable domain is EPEVTQTPSHQVTQMGQEVILRCVPISNHLYFYWYRQILGQKVEFLVSFYNNEISEKSEIFDDQFSVERPDGSNFTLKIRSTKLEDSAMYFCASGRGADTQYFGPGTRLTVL.